Each of the 26 T cell receptor beta chains below was sequenced from the same sample in a study of T cell clonotyping in hematopoietic cell transplantation (TCRdb year 2021). The library relied on the immunoSEQ multiplex PCR assay. TCRdb's version of the immuneACCESS table is confined to in-frame rearrangements and falls short of the full clone set. An unresolved V gene accounts for under half of the shortfall where checked; the remainder is of unknown origin. The sample records about 36,000 clones, approximately 95% of which are singletons. The ten biggest clones cover about 1.6% of the sample. What this sample's time point label stands for: recipient sample about 28 days before transplant, after cytoreduction. Sample: peripheral blood mononuclear cells, taken before stem cell transplant. The receptor source for this set is a man in his forties with chronic myeloid leukemia. Some clones in this sample may be carry-over from other donors' samples.

The V and J genes are TRBV11-2 and TRBJ2-7, with D possibly being TRBD2 (6 bases). There are 13 residues in the CDR3. The ends were cut back, 5 bases at V and 0 bases at J, with 8 bases in the middle. The germline V gene has CDR1 SGHAT and CDR2 FQNNGV. Here the CDR3 DNA reads TGTGCCAGCAGCCGGGGGATCTCCTACGAGCAGTACTTC. Encoded protein: CASSRGISYEQYF.

The genes are TRBV9 and TRBJ2-5; possibly TRBD1 or TRBD2 for D (5 bases each). Germline-derived CDR1 and CDR2 are SGDLS and YYNGEE. V dropped 0 bases and J dropped 5 bases, with 14 bases sitting between them. CDR3 length equals 15 residues. CDR3 DNA sequence: TGTGCCAGCAGCGTAGCTGGGACGGCGCGGGAGACCCAGTACTTC. Residues: CASSVAGTARETQYF.

The chain has TRBV5-1 and TRBJ1-6; D ambiguous. V lost 4 bases and J lost 5, with 13 bases in between. The V gene's germline CDR1 is SGHRS and CDR2 YFSETQ. This CDR3 spans 15 amino acids. CDR3 nucleotides: TGCGCCAGCAGCAAGGAGGGTCTAGATAATTCACCCCTCCACTTT. Translated: CASSKEGLDNSPLHF.

In its sample, this clone was seen once. The chain combines TRBV7-3 with TRBJ2-2, with 9 bases aligning to TRBD2. With V trimmed by 4 bases and J by 2 bases, 5 bases remained unmatched. The CDR3 is made up of 16 amino acids. From germline, CDR1 is SGHTA and CDR2 FQGTGA. Here the CDR3 reads CASSSQGLANTGELFF. As DNA, the CDR3 is TGTGCCAGCAGCTCCCAGGGACTAGCTAACACCGGGGAGCTGTTTTTT.

The V and J genes are TRBV30 and TRBJ1-6; 10 bases agree with TRBD1. This CDR3 comprises 13 residues. The trim removed 5 bases at V and 6 bases at J, leaving 1 base unmatched. Germline V gives CDR1 GTSNPN, CDR2 SVGIG (reference sequence). DNA for the CDR3: TGTGCCTGGGGACAGGGGGTTAATTCACCCCTCCACTTT. Translation: CAWGQGVNSPLHF.

A few counts support this clone. The CDR3 loop is CASSLTSGGLETQYF. The CDR3 nucleotides read TGTGCCAGCAGCTTAACTAGCGGGGGACTAGAGACCCAGTACTTC. The rearrangement links TRBV5-6 to TRBJ2-5, with 11 bases identical to TRBD2. This CDR3 is 15 amino acids long. V shed 2 bases and J 4 bases; nucleotides not matched to a gene: 4. CDR1 and CDR2 from the germline V gene are SGHDT and YYEEEE.

This clone was counted a single time. V and J are TRBV30 and TRBJ1-3; D is unclear. Trimming removed 3 bases from V and 0 bases from J, with 9 bases in between. The CDR3 runs to 14 residues. CDR1 is GTSNPN, CDR2 SVGIG, per germline (reference sequence). The CDR3 DNA reads TGTGCCTGGAGCGGCCCCCGCTCTGGAAACACCATATATTTT. This gives the protein CAWSGPRSGNTIYF. Looking up the rest from reference TRBV30 and TRBJ1-3 gives the full variable domain: SQTIHQWPATLVQPVGSPLSLECTVEGTSNPNLYWYRQAAGRGLQLLFYSVGIGQISSEVPQNLSASRPQDRQFILSSKKLLLSDSGFYLCAWSGPRSGNTIYFGEGSWLTVV.

This clone has only one observation. The V call is TRBV27, the J call TRBJ1-2; D is ambiguous. Germline-derived CDR1 and CDR2 are MNHEY and SMNVEV (reference sequence). There are 13 residues in the CDR3. Trimming took 2 bases from V and 7 from J, leaving 11 bases between them. CDR3 nucleotide sequence: TGTGCCAGCAGTTTAGGGGTTCTAAGTGGCTACACCTTC. Residues: CASSLGVLSGYTF.

The chain combines TRBV7-2 with TRBJ1-6, with D maybe TRBD1 (6 bases). V was trimmed by 5 bases and J by 6 bases, leaving 11 bases between them. This CDR3 region has 14 residues. Germline V CDR1 and CDR2: SGHTA, FQGNSA. This chain's CDR3 is CASSQGFVNSPLHF. CDR3 nucleotide sequence: TGTGCCAGCAGCCAGGGGTTTGTTAATTCACCCCTCCACTTT.

This chain's CDR3 is CASSQVAENYGYTF. The CDR3 DNA reads as TGCGCCAGCAGCCAAGTAGCAGAAAACTATGGCTACACCTTC. The rearrangement uses TRBV4-1 and TRBJ1-2; D is uncertain. Per the germline V gene, CDR1 is MGHRA and CDR2 is YSYEKL. The V and J ends lost 1 base and 2 bases respectively, with 8 bases between them. The CDR3 is 14 amino acids.

V usage is TRBV4-1 and J usage is TRBJ2-7; D perhaps matches TRBD2 (6 bases). V was trimmed by 4 bases and J by 3 bases, leaving 19 bases between them. The CDR3 runs 16 residues. Germline CDR1 is MGHRA and CDR2 is YSYEKL. CDR3 loop: CASSPYPGTPFYEQYF. DNA for the CDR3: TGCGCCAGCAGCCCTTACCCGGGGACTCCCTTCTACGAGCAGTACTTC.

The V and J genes are TRBV6-6 and TRBJ2-7; perhaps TRBD2 as D (5 bases). Germline CDR1 and CDR2: MNHNY and SVGAGI (reference sequence). The length of the CDR3 is 13 residues. V lost 6 bases, J lost 4 bases, and 13 bases lay in between. The CDR3 nucleotides are TGTGCCAGCAGCCCGGTGGGAGTATACGAGCAGTACTTC. Protein product: CASSPVGVYEQYF.

This clone was seen a single time. The chain has TRBV19 and TRBJ2-6, with D perhaps assigned TRBD1 or TRBD2 (5 bases each). This CDR3 spans 18 amino acids. The V and J ends lost 7 bases and 0 bases respectively, with 19 bases between them. Germline V gene lookup returns CDR1 LNHDA and CDR2 SQIVND (reference sequence). CDR3 residues: CASTLQGVRISGANVLTF. The DNA for the CDR3 is TGTGCCAGTACCCTCCAGGGAGTCCGGATCTCTGGGGCCAACGTCCTGACTTTC.

The V and J genes are TRBV11-2 and TRBJ2-2; the match to TRBD2 covers 8 bases. Germline V gene sequence: CDR1 SGHAT, CDR2 FQNNGV. The V and J ends lost 4 bases and 4 bases, in that order; junction bases with no gene match: 5. The CDR3 sequence is 15 residues long. The CDR3 protein is CASSYGGAGTGELFF. The CDR3 DNA reads as TGTGCCAGCAGCTACGGGGGGGCGGGCACCGGGGAGCTGTTTTTT.

The chain recombines TRBV20-1 with TRBJ2-5; D gene ambiguous. Germline-derived CDR1 and CDR2 are DFQATT and SNEGSKA (reference sequence). V lost 7 bases to trimming and J lost 2 bases, with 8 bases between them. The CDR3 runs to 11 residues. The CDR3 region has the DNA TGCAGTGTGTTCGGGCAAGAGACCCAGTACTTC. Translating it yields CSVFGQETQYF.

This chain uses TRBV11-1 with TRBJ1-2, with no clear D. The CDR3 covers 13 residues. Germline V gives CDR1 SGHAT, CDR2 FQDESV (reference sequence). Trimming removed 2 bases from V and 4 bases from J, with 8 bases in between. The CDR3: CASSLWGSYGYTF. CDR3 DNA: TGTGCCAGCAGCTTATGGGGTTCCTATGGCTACACCTTC.

The genes are TRBV19 and TRBJ2-7, with 7 bases matching TRBD2. The CDR3 runs 17 residues. V lost 4 bases to trimming and J lost 3 bases; unmatched junction nucleotides: 15. In germline, CDR1 is LNHDA, CDR2 SQIVND (reference sequence). The CDR3 bases are TGTGCCAGTAGTAAGGTCGGGGGGACGGTTGGCGTCTACGAGCAGTACTTC. Translated: CASSKVGGTVGVYEQYF.

The V gene is TRBV11-2, the J gene TRBJ2-1; 8 positions agree with TRBD2. The V gene end was trimmed by 0 bases and the J gene end by 4 bases; junction bases not matched to a gene: 5. This CDR3 is built from 16 residues. From germline, CDR1 is SGHAT and CDR2 FQNNGV. CDR3 amino acids: CASSLDIAGNYNEQFF. CDR3 nucleotide sequence: TGTGCCAGCAGCTTAGACATAGCGGGGAATTACAATGAGCAGTTCTTC.

The chain is built from TRBV5-1 and TRBJ2-3; the match to TRBD2 covers 8 bases. V shed 4 bases and J 2 bases; nucleotides not matched to a gene: 6. Germline V gene lookup returns CDR1 SGHRS and CDR2 YFSETQ. The CDR3 is 15 residues long. The CDR3 nucleotides read TGCGCCAGCAGCCGCCGGGGGGGTCCCACAGATACGCAGTATTTT. Encoded protein: CASSRRGGPTDTQYF.

Only one count was recorded for this clone. This chain links TRBV18 with TRBJ1-4; D might be TRBD1 (5 bases). The CDR3 sequence is 16 residues long. The germline V gene has CDR1 KGHSH and CDR2 LQKENI. The V gene lost 6 bases and the J gene lost 0 bases, with 14 bases spanning the gap. This chain's CDR3 is CASSPGHEATNEKLFF. Here the CDR3 DNA reads TGTGCCAGCTCCCCCGGACATGAAGCAACTAATGAAAAACTGTTTTTT.

J is TRBJ2-7 and V is TRBV4-3; TRBD2 agrees at 7 bases. The ends lost 0 bases at V and 0 bases at J; junction bases unmatched: 8. This CDR3 is built from 17 residues. Germline lookup yields CDR1 LGHNA and CDR2 YSLEER. For the CDR3, the DNA is TGCGCCAGCAGCCAAGAGTCTGGTGGGGGGGGCTCCTACGAGCAGTACTTC. This sequence encodes CASSQESGGGGSYEQYF.

This chain joins TRBV4-3 and TRBJ2-3; D is possibly TRBD2 (6 bases). Trimming cost V 4 bases and J 10 bases, with 18 bases left between them. The CDR3 length is 14 residues. CDR1 and CDR2 from the germline V gene are LGHNA and YSLEER. CDR3 amino acids: CASSLDYPGLSQYF. The DNA of the CDR3 is TGCGCCAGCAGCCTGGACTACCCGGGTTTGTCGCAGTATTTT.

This clone was found once. V is TRBV10-3 and J is TRBJ1-5; D remains ambiguous. The CDR3 length is 13 residues. Germline-derived CDR1 and CDR2 are ENHRY and SYGVKD. V lost 7 bases to trimming and J lost 3 bases, with 10 bases between them. The CDR3 here is CAITVDLNQPQHF. The CDR3 nucleotides read TGTGCCATCACCGTAGACCTCAATCAGCCCCAGCATTTT.

V usage is TRBV2 and J usage is TRBJ2-6; possibly TRBD1 for D (5 bases). V lost 2 bases and J lost 2, with 25 bases in between. The CDR3 consists of 21 residues. CDR1 is SNHLY, CDR2 FYNNEI, per germline. The CDR3 is CASSEFRQGYIWQAGANVLTF. The CDR3 bases are TGTGCCAGCAGTGAATTTCGCCAGGGATACATTTGGCAAGCTGGGGCCAACGTCCTGACTTTC.

The chain combines TRBV19 with TRBJ2-5; 10 nucleotides line up with TRBD1. CDR1 LNHDA and CDR2 SQIVND come from the germline V gene (reference sequence). This CDR3 comprises 15 residues. V was clipped by 5 bases and J by 6 bases; unmatched bases: 9. DNA of the CDR3: TGTGCCAGTAGTCAAGACGGGACAGGGGCGAAGACCCAGTACTTC. Translation gives CASSQDGTGAKTQYF.

This clone occurred once. This sequence joins TRBV29-1 and TRBJ2-6; D uncertain. Germline CDR1 and CDR2: SQVTM and ANQGSEA. This CDR3 comprises 16 residues. Deletions cut 3 bases from V and 0 bases from J, with 12 bases between. The CDR3 coding sequence is TGCAGCGTTGACACCGCCATTAACTCTGGGGCCAACGTCCTGACTTTC. This encodes CSVDTAINSGANVLTF.